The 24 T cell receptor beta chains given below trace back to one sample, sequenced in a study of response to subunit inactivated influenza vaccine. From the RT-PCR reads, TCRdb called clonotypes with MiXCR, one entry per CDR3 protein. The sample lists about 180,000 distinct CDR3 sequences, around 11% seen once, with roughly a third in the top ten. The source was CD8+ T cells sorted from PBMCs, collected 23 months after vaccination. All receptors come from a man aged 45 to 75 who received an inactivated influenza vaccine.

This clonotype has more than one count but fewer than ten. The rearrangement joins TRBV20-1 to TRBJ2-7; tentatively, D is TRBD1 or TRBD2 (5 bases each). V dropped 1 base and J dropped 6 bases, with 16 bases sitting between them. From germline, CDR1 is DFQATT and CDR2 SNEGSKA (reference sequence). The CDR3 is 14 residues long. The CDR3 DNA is TGCAGTGCTAGAGGGGACGCGGAAAGGGGCGAGCAGTACTTC. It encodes CSARGDAERGEQYF.

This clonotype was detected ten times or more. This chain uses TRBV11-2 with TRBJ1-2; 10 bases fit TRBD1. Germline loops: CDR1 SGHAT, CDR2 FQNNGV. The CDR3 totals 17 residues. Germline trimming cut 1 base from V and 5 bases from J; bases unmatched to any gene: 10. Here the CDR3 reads CASSLGAGVDRGYGYTF. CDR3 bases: TGTGCCAGCAGCTTAGGGGCCGGCGTGGACAGGGGGTATGGCTACACCTTC.

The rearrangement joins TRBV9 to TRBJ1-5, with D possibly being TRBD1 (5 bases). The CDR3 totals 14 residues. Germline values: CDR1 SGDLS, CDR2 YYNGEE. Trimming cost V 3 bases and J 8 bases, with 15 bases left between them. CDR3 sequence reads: CASSGGGASEPQHF. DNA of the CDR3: TGTGCCAGCAGCGGAGGAGGGGCTAGTGAGCCCCAGCATTTT.

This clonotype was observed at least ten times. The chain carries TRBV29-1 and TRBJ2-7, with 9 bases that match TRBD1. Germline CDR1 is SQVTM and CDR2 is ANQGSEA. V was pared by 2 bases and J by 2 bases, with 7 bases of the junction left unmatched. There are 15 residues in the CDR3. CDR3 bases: TGCAGCGTTGAAACAGGGACAGGGCACCCCTACGAGCAGTACTTC. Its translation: CSVETGTGHPYEQYF.

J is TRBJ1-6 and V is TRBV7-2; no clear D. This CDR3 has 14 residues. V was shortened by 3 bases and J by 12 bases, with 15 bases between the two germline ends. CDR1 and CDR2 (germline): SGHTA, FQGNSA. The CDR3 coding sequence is TGTGCCAGCAGCTTTGGGTCTGCCCTTGAACCCCTCCACTTT. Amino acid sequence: CASSFGSALEPLHF.

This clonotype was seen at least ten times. Written as DNA, the CDR3 is TGTGCCAGCAGCTTAAGCCGGACTAGCGGGAGCTCCTACGAGCAGTACTTC. Translation: CASSLSRTSGSSYEQYF. The chain links TRBV7-2 to TRBJ2-7; 13 nucleotides align to TRBD2. Germline CDR1 SGHTA, CDR2 FQGNSA. The J segment lost 0 bases and the V segment lost 2 bases, leaving 4 bases of the junction unmatched. The CDR3 sequence is 17 residues long.

CDR3 amino acids: CASTMDRTEAFF. DNA of the CDR3: TGTGCCAGCACCATGGACAGGACCGAAGCTTTCTTT. This sequence joins TRBV28 and TRBJ1-1; 7 nucleotides align to TRBD1. Germline loops: CDR1 MDHEN, CDR2 SYDVKM. The CDR3 covers 12 residues. With 7 bases clipped from V and 8 bases from J, the junction kept 7 bases outside the gene matches.

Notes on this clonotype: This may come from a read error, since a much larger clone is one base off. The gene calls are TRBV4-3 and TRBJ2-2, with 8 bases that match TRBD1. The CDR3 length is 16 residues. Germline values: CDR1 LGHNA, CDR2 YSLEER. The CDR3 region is CGSSQGQGRNTGELFF. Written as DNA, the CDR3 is TGCGGCAGCAGCCAAGGACAGGGTCGGAACACCGGGGAGCTGTTTTTT.

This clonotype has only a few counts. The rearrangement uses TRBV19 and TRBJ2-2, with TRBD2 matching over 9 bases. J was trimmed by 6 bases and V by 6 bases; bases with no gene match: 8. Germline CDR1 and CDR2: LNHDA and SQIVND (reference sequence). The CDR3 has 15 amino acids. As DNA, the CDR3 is TGTGCCAGTAGCCTAGGGACTAGCAGCGCCGGGGAGCTGTTTTTT. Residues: CASSLGTSSAGELFF.

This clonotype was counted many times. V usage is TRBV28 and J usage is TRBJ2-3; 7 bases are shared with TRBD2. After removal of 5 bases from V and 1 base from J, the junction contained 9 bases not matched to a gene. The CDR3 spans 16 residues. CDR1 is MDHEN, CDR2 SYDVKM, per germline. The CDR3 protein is CASSAPQGGGTDTQYF. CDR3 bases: TGTGCCAGCAGTGCACCCCAGGGAGGGGGCACAGATACGCAGTATTTT.

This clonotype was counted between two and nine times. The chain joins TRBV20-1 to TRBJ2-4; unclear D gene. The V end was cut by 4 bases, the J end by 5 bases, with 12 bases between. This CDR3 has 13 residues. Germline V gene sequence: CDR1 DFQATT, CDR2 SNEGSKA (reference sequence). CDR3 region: CSATDELQNIQYF. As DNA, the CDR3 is TGCAGTGCTACGGACGAACTGCAAAACATTCAGTACTTC.

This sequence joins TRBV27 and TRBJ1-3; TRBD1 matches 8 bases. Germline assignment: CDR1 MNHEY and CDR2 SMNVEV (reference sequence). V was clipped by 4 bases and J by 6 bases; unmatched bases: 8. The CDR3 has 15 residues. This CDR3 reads CASSSLPTGANTIYF. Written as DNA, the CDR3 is TGTGCCAGCAGTTCTCTACCGACAGGGGCAAACACCATATATTTT.

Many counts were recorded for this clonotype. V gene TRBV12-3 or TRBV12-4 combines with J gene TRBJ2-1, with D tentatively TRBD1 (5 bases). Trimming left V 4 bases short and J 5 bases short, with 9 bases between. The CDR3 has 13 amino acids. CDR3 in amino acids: CASSWGLNNEQFF. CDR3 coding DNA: TGTGCCAGCAGTTGGGGCCTAAACAATGAGCAGTTCTTC.

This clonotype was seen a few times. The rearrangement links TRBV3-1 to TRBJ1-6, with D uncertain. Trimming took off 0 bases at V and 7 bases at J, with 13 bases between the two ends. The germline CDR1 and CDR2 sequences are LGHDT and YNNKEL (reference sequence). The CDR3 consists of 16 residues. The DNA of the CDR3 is TGTGCCAGCAGCCAAGAGGGGATTGGGAGGAATTCACCCCTCCACTTT. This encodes CASSQEGIGRNSPLHF. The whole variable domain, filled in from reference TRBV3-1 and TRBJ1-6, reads DTAVSQTPKYLVTQMGNDKSIKCEQNLGHDTMYWYKQDSKKFLKIMFSYNNKELIINETVPNRFSPKSPDKAHLNLHINSLELGDSAVYFCASSQEGIGRNSPLHFGNGTRLTVT.

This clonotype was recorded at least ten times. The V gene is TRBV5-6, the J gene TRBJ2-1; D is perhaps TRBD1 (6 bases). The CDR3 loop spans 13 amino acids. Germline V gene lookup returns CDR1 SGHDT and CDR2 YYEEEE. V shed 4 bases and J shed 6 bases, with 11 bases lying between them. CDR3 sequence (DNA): TGTGCCAGCAGCCCTATAGGGGGCAATGAGCAGTTCTTC. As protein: CASSPIGGNEQFF.

The CDR3 region is CASSLRDRPLYEQYF. The CDR3 DNA reads TGTGCCAGCAGCCTTAGGGACAGACCCTTATACGAGCAGTACTTC. The rearrangement links TRBV5-5 to TRBJ2-7; 7 bases map to TRBD1. The CDR3 extends over 15 amino acids. Trimming took 4 bases from V and 4 from J; bases not matched to a gene: 11. Germline V CDR1 and CDR2: SGHKS, YYEKEE (reference sequence).

CDR3 bases: TGTGCCAGCAGTTTATCTAGCGGGGGCCTTAATGAGCAGTTCTTC. Its protein product is CASSLSSGGLNEQFF. The chain recombines TRBV12-3 or TRBV12-4 with TRBJ2-1; TRBD2 matches at 10 bases. The V gene end was trimmed by 2 bases and the J gene end by 7 bases; junction bases not matched to a gene: 5. This CDR3 has 15 amino acids.

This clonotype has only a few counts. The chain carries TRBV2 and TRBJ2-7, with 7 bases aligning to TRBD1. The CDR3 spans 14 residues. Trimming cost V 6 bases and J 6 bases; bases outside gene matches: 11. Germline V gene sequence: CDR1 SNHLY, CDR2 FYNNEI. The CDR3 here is CASRPTGALIEQYF. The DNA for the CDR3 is TGTGCCAGCAGGCCCACAGGGGCGCTGATCGAGCAGTACTTC.

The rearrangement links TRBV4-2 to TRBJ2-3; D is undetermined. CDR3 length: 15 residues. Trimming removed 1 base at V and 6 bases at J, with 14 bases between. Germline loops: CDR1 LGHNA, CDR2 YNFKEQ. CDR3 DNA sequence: TGTGCCAGCAGCCAAGTATTCCAGGTAAAGGATACGCAGTATTTT. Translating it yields CASSQVFQVKDTQYF.

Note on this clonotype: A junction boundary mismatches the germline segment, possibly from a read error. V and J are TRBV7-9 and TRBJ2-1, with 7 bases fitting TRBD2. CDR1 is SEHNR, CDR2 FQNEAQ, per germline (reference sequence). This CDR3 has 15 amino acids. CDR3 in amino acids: CASGLAAGAYNEQFF. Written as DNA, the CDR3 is TGTGCCAGCGGCTTAGCGGCGGGAGCCTACAATGAGCAGTTCTTC.

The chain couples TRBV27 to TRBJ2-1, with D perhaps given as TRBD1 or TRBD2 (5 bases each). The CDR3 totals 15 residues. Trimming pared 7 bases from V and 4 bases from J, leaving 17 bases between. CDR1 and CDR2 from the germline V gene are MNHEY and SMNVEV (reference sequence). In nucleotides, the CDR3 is TGTGCCAGCATGACGGGGCCAGGGCTTTACAATGAGCAGTTCTTC. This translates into CASMTGPGLYNEQFF.

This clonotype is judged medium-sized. Here the CDR3 DNA reads TGCAGTGCTAGCGGGAACCGGGCAGGGGGCTTCCCCGGGGAGCTGTTTTTT. Its protein is CSASGNRAGGFPGELFF. The genes are TRBV20-1 and TRBJ2-2, with 8 bases fitting TRBD1. The CDR3 is 17 amino acids. Germline V CDR1 and CDR2: DFQATT, SNEGSKA (reference sequence). V was clipped by 3 bases and J by 6 bases; unmatched bases: 15.

The CDR3 here is CSARESYEQYF. CDR3 DNA sequence: TGCAGTGCTAGGGAAAGCTACGAGCAGTACTTC. This chain joins TRBV20-1 and TRBJ2-7; D is undetermined. The germline V gene encodes CDR1 DFQATT and CDR2 SNEGSKA (reference sequence). Trimming removed 3 bases at V and 3 bases at J, with 6 bases between. The CDR3 covers 11 residues.

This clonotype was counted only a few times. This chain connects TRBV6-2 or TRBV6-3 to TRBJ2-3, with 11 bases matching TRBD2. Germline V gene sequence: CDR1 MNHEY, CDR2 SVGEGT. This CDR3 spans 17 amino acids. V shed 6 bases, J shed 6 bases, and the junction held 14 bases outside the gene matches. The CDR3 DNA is TGTGCCAGCAGCCTTCTTCTTCTAGCGGGGGGTCTGGATACGCAGTATTTT. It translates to CASSLLLLAGGLDTQYF.